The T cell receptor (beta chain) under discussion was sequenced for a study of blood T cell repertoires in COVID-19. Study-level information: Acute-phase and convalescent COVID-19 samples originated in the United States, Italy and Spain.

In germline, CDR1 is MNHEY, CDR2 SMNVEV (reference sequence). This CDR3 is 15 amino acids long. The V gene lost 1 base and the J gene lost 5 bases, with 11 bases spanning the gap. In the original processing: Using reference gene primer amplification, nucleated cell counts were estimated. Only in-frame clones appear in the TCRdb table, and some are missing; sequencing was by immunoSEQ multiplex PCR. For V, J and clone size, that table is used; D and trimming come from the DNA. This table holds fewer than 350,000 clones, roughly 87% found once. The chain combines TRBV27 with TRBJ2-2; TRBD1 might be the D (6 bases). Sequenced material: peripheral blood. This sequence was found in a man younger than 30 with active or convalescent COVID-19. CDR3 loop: CASSLFRGATGELFF. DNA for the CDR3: TGTGCCAGCAGTTTATTCAGGGGCGCGACCGGGGAGCTGTTTTTT.